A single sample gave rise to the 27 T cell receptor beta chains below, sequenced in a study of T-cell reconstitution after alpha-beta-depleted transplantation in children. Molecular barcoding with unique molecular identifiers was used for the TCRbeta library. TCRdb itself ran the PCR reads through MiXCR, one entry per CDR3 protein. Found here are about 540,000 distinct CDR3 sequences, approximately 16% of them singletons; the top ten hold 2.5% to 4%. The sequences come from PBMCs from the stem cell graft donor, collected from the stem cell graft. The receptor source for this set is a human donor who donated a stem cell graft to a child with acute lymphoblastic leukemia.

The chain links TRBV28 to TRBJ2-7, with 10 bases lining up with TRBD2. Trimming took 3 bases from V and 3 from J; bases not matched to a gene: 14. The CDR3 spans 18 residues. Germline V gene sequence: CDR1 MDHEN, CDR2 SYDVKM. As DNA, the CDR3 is TGTGCCAGCAGTTTCATGGGAAGCCAGGGACTAGCGAACTACGAGCAGTACTTC. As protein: CASSFMGSQGLANYEQYF.

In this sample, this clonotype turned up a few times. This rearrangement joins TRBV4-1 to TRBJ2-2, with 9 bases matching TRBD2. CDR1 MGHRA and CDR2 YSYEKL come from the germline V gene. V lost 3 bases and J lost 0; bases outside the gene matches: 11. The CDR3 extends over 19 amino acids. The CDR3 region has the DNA TGCGCCAGCAGCCACGACGGATGGGTAGCGGGAGCGAACACCGGGGAGCTGTTTTTT. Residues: CASSHDGWVAGANTGELFF.

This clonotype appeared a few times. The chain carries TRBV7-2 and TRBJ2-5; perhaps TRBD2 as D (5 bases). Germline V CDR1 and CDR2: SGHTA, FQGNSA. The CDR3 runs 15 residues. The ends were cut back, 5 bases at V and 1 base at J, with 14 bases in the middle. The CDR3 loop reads CASSVLDFVQETQYF. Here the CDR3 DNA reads TGTGCCAGCAGCGTACTAGACTTCGTCCAAGAGACCCAGTACTTC.

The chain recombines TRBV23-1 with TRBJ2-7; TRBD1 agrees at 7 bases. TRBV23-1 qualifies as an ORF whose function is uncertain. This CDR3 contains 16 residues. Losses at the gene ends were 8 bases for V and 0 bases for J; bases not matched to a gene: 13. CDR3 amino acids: CASGTASTLSSYEQYF. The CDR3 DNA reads TGCGCCAGCGGGACAGCCTCCACTCTAAGCTCCTACGAGCAGTACTTC.

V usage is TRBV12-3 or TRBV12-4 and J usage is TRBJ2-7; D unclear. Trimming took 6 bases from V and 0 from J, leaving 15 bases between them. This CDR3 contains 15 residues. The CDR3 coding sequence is TGTGCCAGCAGATTAAGGCCCGGCCGCTCCTACGAGCAGTACTTC. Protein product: CASRLRPGRSYEQYF.

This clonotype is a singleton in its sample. The DNA for the CDR3 is TGTGCCAGTAGTCTCAAGGCAGGGAGCCCAGCTAACTATGGCTACACCTTC. This codes for CASSLKAGSPANYGYTF. The V gene is TRBV19, the J gene TRBJ1-2; D may be TRBD1 (5 bases). CDR3 size: 17 residues. With 5 bases removed from V and 0 bases from J, the gap between germline ends came to 19 bases. Looked up from germline, CDR1 is LNHDA and CDR2 is SQIVND (reference sequence).

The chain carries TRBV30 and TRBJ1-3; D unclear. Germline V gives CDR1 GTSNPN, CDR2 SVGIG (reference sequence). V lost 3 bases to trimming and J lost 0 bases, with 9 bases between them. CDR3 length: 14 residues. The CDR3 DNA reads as TGTGCCTGGAGCCGGACTCTCTCTGGAAACACCATATATTTT. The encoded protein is CAWSRTLSGNTIYF.

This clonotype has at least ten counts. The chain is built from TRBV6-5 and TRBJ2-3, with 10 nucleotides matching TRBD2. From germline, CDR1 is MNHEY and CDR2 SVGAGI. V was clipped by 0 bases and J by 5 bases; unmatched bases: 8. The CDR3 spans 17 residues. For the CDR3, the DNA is TGTGCCAGCAGTTACTCGATGTCTAGCGGGAGTGGAGATACGCAGTATTTT. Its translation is CASSYSMSSGSGDTQYF.

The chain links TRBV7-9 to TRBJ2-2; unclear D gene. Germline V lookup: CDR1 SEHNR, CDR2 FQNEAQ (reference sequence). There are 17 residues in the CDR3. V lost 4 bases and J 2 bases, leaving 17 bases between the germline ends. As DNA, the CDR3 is TGTGCCAGCAGCTCCACATCCTCGTTACAAAACACCGGGGAGCTGTTTTTT. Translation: CASSSTSSLQNTGELFF. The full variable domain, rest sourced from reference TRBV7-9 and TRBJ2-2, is DTGVSQNPRHKITKRGQNVTFRCDPISEHNRLYWYRQTLGQGPEFLTYFQNEAQLEKSRLLSDRFSAERPKGSFSTLEIQRTEQGDSAMYLCASSSTSSLQNTGELFFGEGSRLTVL.

The CDR3 is CSAARRGYGYTF. CDR3 DNA: TGCAGTGCAGCCCGTCGGGGCTATGGCTACACCTTC. V gene TRBV20-1 combines with J gene TRBJ1-2; D is unclear. The CDR3 loop spans 12 amino acids. V lost 6 bases, J lost 4 bases, and 12 bases lay in between. Per the germline V gene, CDR1 is DFQATT and CDR2 is SNEGSKA (reference sequence).

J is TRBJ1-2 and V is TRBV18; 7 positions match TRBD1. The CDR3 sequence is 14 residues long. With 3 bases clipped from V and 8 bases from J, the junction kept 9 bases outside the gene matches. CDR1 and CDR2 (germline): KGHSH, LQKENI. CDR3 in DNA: TGTGCCAGCTCACCCCGGGACAGCTACAAGGGCTACACCTTC. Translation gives CASSPRDSYKGYTF.

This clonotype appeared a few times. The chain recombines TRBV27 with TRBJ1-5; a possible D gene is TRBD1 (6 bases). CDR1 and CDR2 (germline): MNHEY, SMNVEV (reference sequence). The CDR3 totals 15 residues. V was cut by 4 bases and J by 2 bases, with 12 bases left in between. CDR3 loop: CASSSIQGGNQPQHF. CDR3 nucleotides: TGTGCCAGCAGTTCAATACAGGGCGGCAATCAGCCCCAGCATTTT.

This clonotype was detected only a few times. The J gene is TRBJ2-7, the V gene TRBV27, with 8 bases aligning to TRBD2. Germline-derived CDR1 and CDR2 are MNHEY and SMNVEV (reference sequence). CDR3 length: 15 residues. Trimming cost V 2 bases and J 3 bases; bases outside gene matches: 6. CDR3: CASSLEAGGIYEQYF. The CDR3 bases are TGTGCCAGCAGTTTAGAGGCGGGAGGTATCTACGAGCAGTACTTC.

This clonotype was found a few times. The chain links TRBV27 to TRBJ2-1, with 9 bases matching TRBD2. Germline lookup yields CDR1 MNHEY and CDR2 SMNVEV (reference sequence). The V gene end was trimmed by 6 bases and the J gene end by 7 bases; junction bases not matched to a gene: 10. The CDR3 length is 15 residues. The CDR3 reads CASSRPGLAGNEQFF. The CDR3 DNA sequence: TGTGCCAGCAGCCGGCCGGGACTAGCTGGTAATGAGCAGTTCTTC.

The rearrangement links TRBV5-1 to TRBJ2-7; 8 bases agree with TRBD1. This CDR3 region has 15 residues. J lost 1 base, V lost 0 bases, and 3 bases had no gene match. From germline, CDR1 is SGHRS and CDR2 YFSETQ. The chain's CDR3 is CASSLADRGSYEQYF. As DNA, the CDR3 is TGCGCCAGCAGCTTGGCCGACAGGGGATCCTACGAGCAGTACTTC.

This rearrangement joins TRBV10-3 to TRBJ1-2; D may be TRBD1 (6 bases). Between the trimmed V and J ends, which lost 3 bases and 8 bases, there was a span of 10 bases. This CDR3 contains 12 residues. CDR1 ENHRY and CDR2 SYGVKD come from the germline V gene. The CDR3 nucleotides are TGTGCCATCAGTGAAGGGGGGTTGGGCTACACCTTC. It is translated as CAISEGGLGYTF.

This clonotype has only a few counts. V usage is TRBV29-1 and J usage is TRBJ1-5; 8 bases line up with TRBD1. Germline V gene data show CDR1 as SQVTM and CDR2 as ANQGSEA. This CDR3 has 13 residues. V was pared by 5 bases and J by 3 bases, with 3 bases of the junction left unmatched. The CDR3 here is CSVRTGYNQPQHF. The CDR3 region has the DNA TGCAGCGTTCGGACAGGGTACAATCAGCCCCAGCATTTT.

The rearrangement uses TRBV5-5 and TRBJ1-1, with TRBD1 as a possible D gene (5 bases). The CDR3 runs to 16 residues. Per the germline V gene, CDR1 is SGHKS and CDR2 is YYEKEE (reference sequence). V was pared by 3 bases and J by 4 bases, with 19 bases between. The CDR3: CASSSPTGRGFTEAFF. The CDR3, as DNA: TGTGCCAGCAGCTCCCCCACTGGCCGGGGGTTCACTGAAGCTTTCTTT.

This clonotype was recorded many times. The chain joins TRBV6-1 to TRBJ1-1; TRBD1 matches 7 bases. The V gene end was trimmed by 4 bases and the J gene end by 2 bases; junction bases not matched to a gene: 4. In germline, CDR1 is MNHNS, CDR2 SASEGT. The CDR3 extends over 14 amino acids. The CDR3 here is CASSARQGNTEAFF. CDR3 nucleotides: TGTGCCAGCAGTGCCCGACAGGGAAACACTGAAGCTTTCTTT.

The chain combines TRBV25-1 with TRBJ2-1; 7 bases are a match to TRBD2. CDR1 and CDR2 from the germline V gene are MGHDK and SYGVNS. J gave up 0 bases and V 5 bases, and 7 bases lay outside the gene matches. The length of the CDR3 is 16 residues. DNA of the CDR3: TGTGCCAGCAGTTCACGGGGGGTGGGCTCCTACAATGAGCAGTTCTTC. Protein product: CASSSRGVGSYNEQFF. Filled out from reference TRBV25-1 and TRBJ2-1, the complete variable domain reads EADIYQTPRYLVIGTGKKITLECSQTMGHDKMYWYQQDPGMELHLIHYSYGVNSTEKGDLSSESTVSRIRTEHFPLTLESARPSHTSQYLCASSSRGVGSYNEQFFGPGTRLTVL.

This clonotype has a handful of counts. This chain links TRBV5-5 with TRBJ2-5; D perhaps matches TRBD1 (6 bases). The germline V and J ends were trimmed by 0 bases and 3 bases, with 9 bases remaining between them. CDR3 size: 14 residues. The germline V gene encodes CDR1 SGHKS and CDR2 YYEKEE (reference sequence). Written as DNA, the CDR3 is TGTGCCAGCAGCTTGGAGTGGACAGAAGAGACCCAGTACTTC. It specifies CASSLEWTEETQYF.

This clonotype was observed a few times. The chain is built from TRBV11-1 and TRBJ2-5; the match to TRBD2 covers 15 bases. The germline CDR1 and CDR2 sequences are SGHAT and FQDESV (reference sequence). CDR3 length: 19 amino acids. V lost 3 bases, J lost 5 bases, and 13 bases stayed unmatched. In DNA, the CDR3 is TGTGCCAGCAGCTTGGGACTAGCGGGAGGTCCCAACCACGCGGAGACCCAGTACTTC. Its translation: CASSLGLAGGPNHAETQYF.

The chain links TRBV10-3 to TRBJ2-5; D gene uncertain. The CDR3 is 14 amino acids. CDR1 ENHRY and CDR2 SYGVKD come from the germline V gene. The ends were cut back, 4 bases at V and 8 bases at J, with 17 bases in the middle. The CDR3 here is CAISGGSEEITQYF. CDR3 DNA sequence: TGTGCCATCAGTGGGGGTTCCGAAGAGATAACCCAGTACTTC.

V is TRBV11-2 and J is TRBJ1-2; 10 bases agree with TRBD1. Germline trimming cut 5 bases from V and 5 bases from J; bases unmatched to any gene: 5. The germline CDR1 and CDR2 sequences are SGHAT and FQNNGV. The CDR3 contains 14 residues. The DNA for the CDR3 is TGTGCCAGCAGCACCGGACAGGGGGGATATGGCTACACCTTC. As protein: CASSTGQGGYGYTF.

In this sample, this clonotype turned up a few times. The CDR3 nucleotides are TGCAGCGTTGACCCCGGACAGGGGGCTCGGTATGGCTACACCTTC. As protein: CSVDPGQGARYGYTF. The chain couples TRBV29-1 to TRBJ1-2; 11 bases fit TRBD1. The junction had 8 bases not matched to a gene; V was cut back by 3 bases and J by 5 bases. The length of the CDR3 is 15 residues. Germline V gene lookup returns CDR1 SQVTM and CDR2 ANQGSEA.

CDR3 nucleotides: TGCGCCAGCAGCTCGGAACTAGCGGGATGGGGGCGCTCCTACAATGAGCAGTTCTTC. Protein sequence: CASSSELAGWGRSYNEQFF. The chain is built from TRBV5-1 and TRBJ2-1, with 10 positions matching TRBD2. Germline loops: CDR1 SGHRS, CDR2 YFSETQ. The ends lost 3 bases at V and 0 bases at J; junction bases unmatched: 12. The CDR3 sequence is 19 residues long.

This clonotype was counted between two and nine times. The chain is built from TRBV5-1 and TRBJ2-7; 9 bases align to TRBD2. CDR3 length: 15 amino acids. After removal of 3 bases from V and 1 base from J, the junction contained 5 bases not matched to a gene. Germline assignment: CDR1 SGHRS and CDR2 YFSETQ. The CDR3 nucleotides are TGCGCCAGCAGCTCCTTTAGCGGGAGTTCCTACGAGCAGTACTTC. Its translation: CASSSFSGSSYEQYF.